These 28 T cell receptor beta chains came from one sample sequenced in a study of T cell responses to AZD1222 COVID-19 vaccine. Generated by immunoSEQ multiplex PCR, the TCRdb table keeps only in-frame clones and is missing some. The sample totals about 140,000 clones. What was sequenced was peripheral blood. The receptors here all came from an adult in good health.

Regarding this clone: Other DNA sequences in the same sample also yield this CDR3. This chain uses TRBV18 with TRBJ1-3; D uncertain. The CDR3 runs to 15 residues. Trimming pared 0 bases from V and 4 bases from J, leaving 10 bases between. Germline-derived CDR1 and CDR2 are KGHSH and LQKENI. CDR3 region: CASSPPEGRGNTIYF. The CDR3 bases are TGTGCCAGCTCACCACCTGAGGGCCGGGGAAACACCATATATTTT.

The chain is built from TRBV2 and TRBJ2-1; 7 nucleotides align to TRBD2. The length of the CDR3 is 15 residues. Trimming cost V 6 bases and J 0 bases; bases outside gene matches: 5. Looked up from germline, CDR1 is SNHLY and CDR2 is FYNNEI. The CDR3: CASRKRDSSYNEQFF. The CDR3 DNA follows: TGTGCCAGCAGGAAGCGGGATAGCTCCTACAATGAGCAGTTCTTC.

This chain uses TRBV6-5 with TRBJ2-2; D gene uncertain. The length of the CDR3 is 16 residues. Trimming stripped 2 bases from V and 0 bases from J, with 10 bases between. CDR1 and CDR2 (germline): MNHEY, SVGAGI. CDR3 DNA sequence: TGTGCCAGCAGTTACAGAGACACGGCGAACACCGGGGAGCTGTTTTTT. This translates into CASSYRDTANTGELFF.

This chain connects TRBV14 to TRBJ1-4; TRBD1 matches at 9 bases. V was pared by 0 bases and J by 7 bases, with 18 bases of the junction left unmatched. The germline V gene encodes CDR1 SGHDN and CDR2 FVKESK. The CDR3 sequence is 20 residues long. CDR3 residues: CASSQEGAELRDREGEKLFF. The CDR3 coding sequence is TGTGCCAGCAGCCAAGAGGGAGCCGAGCTCCGGGACAGGGAAGGTGAAAAACTGTTTTTT.

The V and J genes are TRBV20-1 and TRBJ1-1, with D unresolved. Germline lookup yields CDR1 DFQATT and CDR2 SNEGSKA (reference sequence). The CDR3 is made up of 11 amino acids. V was cut by 6 bases and J by 1 base, with 6 bases left in between. DNA for the CDR3: TGCAGTGCATCCCAGAACACTGAAGCTTTCTTT. Its protein is CSASQNTEAFF.

The V call is TRBV28, the J call TRBJ1-4, with 7 bases fitting TRBD1. Germline trimming cut 6 bases from V and 0 bases from J; bases unmatched to any gene: 10. The CDR3 has 17 residues. Per germline, CDR1 MDHEN and CDR2 SYDVKM. CDR3 region: CASSNTGAPATNEKLFF. The CDR3 nucleotides are TGTGCCAGCAGCAATACAGGGGCCCCAGCAACTAATGAAAAACTGTTTTTT.

The chain couples TRBV11-2 to TRBJ2-7, with D uncertain. Germline V gene data show CDR1 as SGHAT and CDR2 as FQNNGV. The CDR3 sequence is 12 residues long. The V end lost 5 bases, the J end lost 4 bases, and 9 bases lay between the germline ends. CDR3 nucleotides: TGTGCCAGCAGCGGAGAGGCATACGAGCAGTACTTC. Its protein is CASSGEAYEQYF.

The chain links TRBV11-2 to TRBJ2-3, with unresolved D. The CDR3 consists of 12 residues. Germline V gives CDR1 SGHAT, CDR2 FQNNGV. The germline V and J ends were trimmed by 3 bases and 3 bases, with 4 bases remaining between them. The CDR3 region has the DNA TGTGCCAGCAGCTTGATAACAGATACGCAGTATTTT. It codes for CASSLITDTQYF.

The chain links TRBV19 to TRBJ2-7; D tentatively fits TRBD1 or TRBD2 (6 bases each). There are 14 residues in the CDR3. V was clipped by 3 bases and J by 4 bases, with 13 bases between them. CDR1 is LNHDA and CDR2 is SQIVND in the germline V gene (reference sequence). CDR3 protein: CASSISGGLYEQYF. The CDR3 DNA reads TGTGCCAGTAGTATTTCCGGGGGCCTATACGAGCAGTACTTC.

This chain joins TRBV2 and TRBJ2-2; TRBD2 agrees at 7 bases. V dropped 6 bases and J dropped 5; count of bases not matched to a gene: 6. The germline CDR1 and CDR2 sequences are SNHLY and FYNNEI. The CDR3 totals 14 residues. The CDR3 reads CASRANGGTGELFF. CDR3 DNA sequence: TGTGCCAGCAGGGCCAACGGGGGGACCGGGGAGCTGTTTTTT.

The chain combines TRBV3-1 (or the pseudogene TRBV3-2) with TRBJ2-1, with a weak D call TRBD2 (5 bases). Trimming stripped 1 base from V and 8 bases from J, with 12 bases between. Per germline, CDR1 LGHDT and CDR2 YNNKEL (reference sequence). This CDR3 is built from 14 residues. The DNA for the CDR3 is TGTGCCAGCAGCCAAGTGGCTAGCATGCATGAGCAGTTCTTC. This sequence encodes CASSQVASMHEQFF.

The V gene is TRBV5-1, the J gene TRBJ1-1; no definite D call. The germline V gene has CDR1 SGHRS and CDR2 YFSETQ. Trimming left V 0 bases short and J 1 base short, with 13 bases between. There are 16 residues in the CDR3. Here the CDR3 reads CASSLGHLPGNTEAFF. CDR3 nucleotide sequence: TGCGCCAGCAGCTTGGGGCATCTCCCGGGGAACACTGAAGCTTTCTTT.

The chain uses TRBV24-1 and TRBJ2-5; D remains ambiguous. Trimming stripped 5 bases from V and 3 bases from J, with 12 bases between. CDR1 is KGHDR, CDR2 SFDVKD, per germline. There are 14 residues in the CDR3. CDR3 nucleotides: TGTGCCACCAGTGCATCCAGGTTCGAAGAGACCCAGTACTTC. Its protein product is CATSASRFEETQYF.

V and J are TRBV6-5 and TRBJ2-1; D is tentatively TRBD1 or TRBD2 (5 bases each). This CDR3 has 14 amino acids. Germline CDR1 reads MNHEY; CDR2 reads SVGAGI. V was trimmed by 1 base and J by 8 bases, leaving 12 bases between them. CDR3 amino acids: CASSYFGRGDEQFF. The DNA for the CDR3 is TGTGCCAGCAGTTACTTTGGCAGAGGGGATGAGCAGTTCTTC.

The chain joins TRBV4-1 to TRBJ1-2; a possible D gene is TRBD1 (6 bases). Germline values: CDR1 MGHRA, CDR2 YSYEKL. V lost 0 bases and J lost 11, with 13 bases in between. This CDR3 region has 13 residues. The CDR3 DNA reads TGCGCCAGCAGCCAAGATATGGGACATCAATACACCTTC. Its translation: CASSQDMGHQYTF.

The gene calls are TRBV30 and TRBJ1-6, with D possibly TRBD1 on 5 matching bases. V gave up 1 base and J gave up 7 bases, with 14 bases separating them. CDR1 GTSNPN and CDR2 SVGIG come from the germline V gene (reference sequence). The CDR3 loop spans 15 amino acids. The CDR3 coding sequence is TGTGCCTGGAGTGGGGGGGGGAAGTACAATTCACCCCTCCACTTT. It encodes CAWSGGGKYNSPLHF.

The chain joins TRBV5-1 to TRBJ1-1; 7 nucleotides agree with TRBD1. Per the germline V gene, CDR1 is SGHRS and CDR2 is YFSETQ. V lost 4 bases, J lost 5 bases, and 5 bases stayed unmatched. There are 13 residues in the CDR3. CDR3 sequence (DNA): TGCGCCAGCAGCCCGACAGGGCTGACTGAAGCTTTCTTT. This gives the protein CASSPTGLTEAFF.

The chain employs TRBV30 and TRBJ1-2, with D uncertain. The germline gives CDR1 GTSNPN, CDR2 SVGIG (reference sequence). This CDR3 region has 11 residues. Deletions cut 2 bases from V and 10 bases from J, with 11 bases between. CDR3 DNA sequence: TGTGCCTGGAGTTACCCCCCATTCTACACCTTC. It is translated as CAWSYPPFYTF.

The chain has TRBV30 and TRBJ1-6; D not resolved. Deletions cut 1 base from V and 9 bases from J, with 7 bases between. CDR3 size: 12 residues. Looked up from germline, CDR1 is GTSNPN and CDR2 is SVGIG (reference sequence). Written as DNA, the CDR3 is TGTGCCTGGAGTGGTACATTTTCACCCCTCCACTTT. It encodes CAWSGTFSPLHF. The variable domain in full, with the rest retrieved from reference TRBV30 and TRBJ1-6, is SQTIHQWPATLVQPVGSPLSLECTVEGTSNPNLYWYRQAAGRGLQLLFYSVGIGQISSEVPQNLSASRPQDRQFILSSKKLLLSDSGFYLCAWSGTFSPLHFGNGTRLTVT.

The chain couples TRBV6-2 or TRBV6-3 to TRBJ2-7, with TRBD1 matching over 8 bases. After removal of 0 bases from V and 1 base from J, the junction contained 14 bases not matched to a gene. The CDR3 covers 19 residues. Germline loops: CDR1 MNHEY, CDR2 SVGEGT. CDR3: CASSYSIGTGLLSSYEQYF. CDR3 coding DNA: TGTGCCAGCAGTTACTCGATCGGGACAGGTCTTTTATCATCCTACGAGCAGTACTTC.

V is TRBV6-5 and J is TRBJ2-7, with 7 bases fitting TRBD1. The germline V gene has CDR1 MNHEY and CDR2 SVGAGI. Unmatched junction bases numbered 4, after V lost 3 bases and J lost 2 bases. The CDR3 is 14 amino acids. The CDR3 loop reads CASSYRTGAYEQYF. The CDR3 DNA reads as TGTGCCAGCAGTTATAGGACAGGAGCCTACGAGCAGTACTTC.

The rearrangement uses TRBV3-1 (or the pseudogene TRBV3-2) and TRBJ1-2, with D possibly being TRBD1 (6 bases). This CDR3 is built from 14 residues. V lost 4 bases and J lost 6, with 15 bases in between. In germline, CDR1 is LGHDT, CDR2 YNNKEL (reference sequence). CDR3 sequence reads: CASSLTAGTHGYTF. DNA for the CDR3: TGTGCCAGCAGCCTCACAGCTGGGACACATGGCTACACCTTC.

This chain uses TRBV3-1 (or the pseudogene TRBV3-2) with TRBJ2-7; 8 bases map to TRBD1. The CDR3 spans 13 residues. V dropped 3 bases and J dropped 4; count of bases not matched to a gene: 2. Germline CDR1 is LGHDT and CDR2 is YNNKEL (reference sequence). The CDR3 protein is CASSQGQAYEQYF. The CDR3 nucleotides are TGTGCCAGCAGCCAGGGACAGGCGTACGAGCAGTACTTC.

The rearrangement links TRBV19 to TRBJ1-1, with 8 bases fitting TRBD1. The CDR3 sequence is 13 residues long. The V segment lost 8 bases and the J segment 0 bases; nucleotides outside the gene matches: 2. CDR1 is LNHDA and CDR2 is SQIVND in the germline V gene (reference sequence). The CDR3 coding sequence is TGTGCCAGTGGACAGGGTGTGAACACTGAAGCTTTCTTT. Encoded protein: CASGQGVNTEAFF.

The J gene is TRBJ2-3, the V gene TRBV19; D remains ambiguous. V was trimmed by 5 bases and J by 0 bases, leaving 9 bases between them. This CDR3 is 14 amino acids long. CDR1 and CDR2 from the germline V gene are LNHDA and SQIVND (reference sequence). The CDR3 loop is CASSADLSTDTQYF. The CDR3 region has the DNA TGTGCCAGTAGTGCAGATCTTAGCACAGATACGCAGTATTTT. The full variable domain, its missing parts supplied by reference TRBV19 and TRBJ2-3, is DGGITQSPKYLFRKEGQNVTLSCEQNLNHDAMYWYRQDPGQGLRLIYYSQIVNDFQKGDIAEGYSVSREKKESFPLTVTSAQKNPTAFYLCASSADLSTDTQYFGPGTRLTVL.

The chain combines TRBV3-1 (or the pseudogene TRBV3-2) with TRBJ1-5; D is uncertain. The CDR3 runs to 10 residues. Looked up from germline, CDR1 is LGHDT and CDR2 is YNNKEL (reference sequence). V was shortened by 4 bases and J by 7 bases, with 2 bases between the two germline ends. CDR3 sequence: CASSPQPQHF. The CDR3 nucleotides are TGTGCCAGCAGCCCACAGCCCCAGCATTTT.

The chain employs TRBV6-5 and TRBJ2-5; no definite D call. The CDR3 is 14 residues long. The germline V gene encodes CDR1 MNHEY and CDR2 SVGAGI. The V and J ends lost 2 bases and 0 bases respectively, with 7 bases between them. The CDR3 region is CASSYLGYQETQYF. The CDR3 coding sequence is TGTGCCAGCAGTTACCTGGGGTACCAAGAGACCCAGTACTTC.

This sequence joins TRBV5-5 and TRBJ1-1; the D is unclear. The CDR3 loop spans 13 amino acids. Germline V gives CDR1 SGHKS, CDR2 YYEKEE (reference sequence). V dropped 0 bases and J dropped 5 bases, with 8 bases sitting between them. The CDR3 loop is CASSLGEGTEAFF. The CDR3, as DNA: TGTGCCAGCAGCTTGGGGGAAGGAACTGAAGCTTTCTTT.